Listed below are T cell receptor beta chains from one sample, sequenced in a study of blood T cell repertoires in COVID-19. Measured with immunoSEQ multiplex PCR; TCRdb has only the in-frame clones, and not every one. The sample has tens of thousands of clones; just over 85% are singletons. Material for sequencing was peripheral blood. The origin of the receptors is an elderly woman with acute or convalescent COVID-19. Each CDR3 is given with its conserved first and last residue. The order of the fields is D gene, J gene, clone size, V gene, CDR3 protein, CDR3 DNA. A D gene is named only where the DNA matches it firmly. The listing skips clone size in some rows; elsewhere it reads once, few, many or a size class.

>NA|TRBJ1-5|NA|TRBV16
CASSSDWNQPQHF
TGTGCCAGCAGCTCCGACTGGAATCAGCCCCAGCATTTT
>NA|TRBJ2-3|NA|TRBV7-3
CASSSLGASDTQYF
TGTGCCAGCAGCTCCCTAGGGGCCTCAGATACGCAGTATTTT
>NA|TRBJ1-5|NA|TRBV10-3
CAISEFGGGSQPQHF
TGTGCCATCAGTGAGTTCGGGGGGGGAAGTCAGCCCCAGCATTTT
>NA|TRBJ1-5|NA|TRBV12-3/TRBV12-4
CASSFSGPQHF
TGTGCCAGCAGTTTTAGTGGGCCCCAGCATTTT
>NA|TRBJ2-7|NA|TRBV29-1
CSLDGSEGVYEQYF
TGCAGCCTCGATGGATCAGAGGGAGTTTACGAGCAGTACTTC
>NA|TRBJ2-3|NA|TRBV6-5
CASSYSAGSTDTQYF
TGTGCCAGCAGTTACTCGGCAGGTAGCACAGATACGCAGTATTTT
>NA|TRBJ2-4|NA|TRBV6-5
CASTTRIGQGNIQYF
TGTGCCAGCACCACAAGGATCGGGCAGGGGAACATTCAGTACTTC
>NA|TRBJ1-2|NA|TRBV5-1
CASSFNLEGGGYTF
TGCGCCAGCAGCTTCAACCTCGAGGGTGGTGGCTACACCTTC
>NA|TRBJ1-5|NA|TRBV4-1
CASSQDQTDYSNQPQHF
TGCGCCAGCAGCCAAGATCAGACGGACTATAGCAATCAGCCCCAGCATTTT
>NA|TRBJ2-7|few|TRBV6-5
CASSLRYRGIYEQYF
TGTGCCAGCAGTTTAAGGTATAGGGGTATATACGAGCAGTACTTC
>NA|TRBJ1-3|few|TRBV10-3
CAISESTPQANTIYF
TGTGCCATCAGTGAGTCGACACCCCAGGCAAACACCATATATTTT
>TRBD2|TRBJ2-5|NA|TRBV20-1
CSASWGGGRETQYF
TGCAGTGCTAGTTGGGGCGGGGGGAGAGAGACCCAGTACTTC
>TRBD1|TRBJ2-2|NA|TRBV3-1/TRBV3-2
CASRKRDRGDTGELFF
TGTGCCAGCAGAAAACGGGACAGGGGGGACACCGGGGAGCTGTTTTTT
>NA|TRBJ2-2|NA|TRBV6-2/TRBV6-3
CASSYTHRRGWTGELFF
TGTGCCAGCAGTTACACCCATCGCAGGGGATGGACCGGGGAGCTGTTTTTT
>TRBD1|TRBJ1-3|NA|TRBV19
CASSTWTGQILSGNTIYF
TGTGCCAGTAGTACCTGGACAGGGCAGATTCTCTCTGGAAACACCATATATTTT
>TRBD2|TRBJ2-3|NA|TRBV3-1/TRBV3-2
CASSQASGADTQYF
TGTGCCAGCAGCCAGGCTAGCGGAGCAGATACGCAGTATTTT
>TRBD2|TRBJ2-1|few|TRBV9
CASSEAGTSWNEQFF
TGTGCCAGCAGCGAGGCCGGGACTAGTTGGAATGAGCAGTTCTTC
>NA|TRBJ1-1|once|TRBV7-9
CASSFTGLNTEAFF
TGTGCCAGCAGCTTTACAGGGTTGAACACTGAAGCTTTCTTT
>NA|TRBJ2-7|NA|TRBV10-3
CAISDRAGSSYEQYF
TGTGCCATCAGTGACAGGGCCGGAAGCTCCTACGAGCAGTACTTC
>TRBD1|TRBJ1-2|NA|TRBV19
CASSLKRDSGYGYTF
TGTGCCAGTAGTCTAAAACGGGACAGTGGTTATGGCTACACCTTC
>TRBD1|TRBJ2-5|NA|TRBV6-5
CASTRDRGPQETQYF
TGTGCCAGCACCCGGGACAGGGGGCCCCAAGAGACCCAGTACTTC
>NA|TRBJ2-3|NA|TRBV2
CASSDQADTQYF
TGTGCCAGCAGTGATCAGGCCGATACGCAGTATTTT
>TRBD1|TRBJ1-6|NA|TRBV11-3
CASSPRDRVDSPLHF
TGTGCCAGCAGCCCTCGGGACAGGGTGGATTCACCCCTCCACTTT
>TRBD2|TRBJ2-7|NA|TRBV14
CASSRPLSGRGEAEQYF
TGTGCCAGCAGCCGCCCCCTCAGCGGGAGGGGGGAGGCCGAGCAGTACTTC